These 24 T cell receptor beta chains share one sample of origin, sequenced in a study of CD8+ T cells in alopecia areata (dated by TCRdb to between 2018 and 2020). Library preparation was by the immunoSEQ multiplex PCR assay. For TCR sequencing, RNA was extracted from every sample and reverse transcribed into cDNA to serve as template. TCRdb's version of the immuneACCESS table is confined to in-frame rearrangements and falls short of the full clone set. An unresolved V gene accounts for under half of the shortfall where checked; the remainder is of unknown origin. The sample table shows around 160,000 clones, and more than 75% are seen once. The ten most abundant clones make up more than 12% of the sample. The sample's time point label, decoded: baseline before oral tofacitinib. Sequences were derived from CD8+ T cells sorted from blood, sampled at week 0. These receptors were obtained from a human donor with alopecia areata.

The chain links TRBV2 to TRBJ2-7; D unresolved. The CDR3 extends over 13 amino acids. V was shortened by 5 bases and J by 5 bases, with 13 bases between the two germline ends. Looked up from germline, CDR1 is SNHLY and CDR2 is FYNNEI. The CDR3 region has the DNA TGTGCCAGCAGTCCCGGCCCGTTTCACGAGCAGTACTTC. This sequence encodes CASSPGPFHEQYF.

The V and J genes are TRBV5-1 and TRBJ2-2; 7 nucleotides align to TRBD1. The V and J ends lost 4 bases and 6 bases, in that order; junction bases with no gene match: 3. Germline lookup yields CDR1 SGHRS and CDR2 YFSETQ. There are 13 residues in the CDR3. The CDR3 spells CASSLTGAGELFF. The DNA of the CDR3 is TGCGCCAGCAGCCTAACAGGGGCCGGGGAGCTGTTTTTT.

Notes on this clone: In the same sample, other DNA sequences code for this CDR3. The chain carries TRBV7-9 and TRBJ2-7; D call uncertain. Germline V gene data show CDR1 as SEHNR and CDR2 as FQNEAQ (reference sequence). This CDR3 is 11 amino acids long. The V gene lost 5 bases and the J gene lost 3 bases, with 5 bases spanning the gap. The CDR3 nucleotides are TGTGCCAGCAGCAGGGACTACGAGCAGTACTTC. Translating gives CASSRDYEQYF.

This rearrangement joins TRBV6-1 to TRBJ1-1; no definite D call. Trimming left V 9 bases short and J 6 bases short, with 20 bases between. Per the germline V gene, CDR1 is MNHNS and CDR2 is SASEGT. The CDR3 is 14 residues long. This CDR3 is CASKTRPLSAEAFF. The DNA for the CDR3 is TGTGCCAGTAAGACAAGGCCATTATCCGCTGAAGCTTTCTTT.

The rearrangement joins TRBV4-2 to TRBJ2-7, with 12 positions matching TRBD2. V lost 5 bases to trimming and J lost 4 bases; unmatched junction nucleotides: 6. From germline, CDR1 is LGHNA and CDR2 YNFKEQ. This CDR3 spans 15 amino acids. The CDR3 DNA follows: TGTGCCAGCAGCTACCGACTAGCGGGAGCTTACGAGCAGTACTTC. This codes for CASSYRLAGAYEQYF.

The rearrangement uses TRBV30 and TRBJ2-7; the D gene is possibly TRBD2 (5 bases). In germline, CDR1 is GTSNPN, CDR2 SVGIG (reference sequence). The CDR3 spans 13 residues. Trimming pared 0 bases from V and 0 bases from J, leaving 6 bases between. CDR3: CAWSVGSSYEQYF. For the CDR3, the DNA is TGTGCCTGGAGTGTTGGGAGCTCCTACGAGCAGTACTTC.

CDR3 protein: CASSSSGLTYEQYF. In DNA, the CDR3 is TGTGCCAGCAGTTCTAGCGGGCTTACCTACGAGCAGTACTTC. V and J are TRBV6-6 and TRBJ2-7, with 8 bases aligning to TRBD2. Germline CDR1 reads MNHNY; CDR2 reads SVGAGI (reference sequence). CDR3 size: 14 residues. The ends lost 4 bases at V and 2 bases at J; junction bases unmatched: 4.

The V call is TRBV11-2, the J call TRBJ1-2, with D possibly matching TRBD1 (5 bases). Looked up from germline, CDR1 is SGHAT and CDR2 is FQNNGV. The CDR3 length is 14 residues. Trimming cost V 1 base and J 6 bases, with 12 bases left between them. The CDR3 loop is CASSLAPGRDGYTF. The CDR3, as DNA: TGTGCCAGCAGCTTAGCACCAGGGAGAGATGGCTACACCTTC.

The CDR3 DNA is TGCGCCAGCAGCTTGCTTCCCGCTCTTGCGGAGGCCTACAATGAGCAGTTCTTC. Its translation is CASSLLPALAEAYNEQFF. The V gene is TRBV5-1, the J gene TRBJ2-1, with a weak D call TRBD2 (5 bases). Germline V gives CDR1 SGHRS, CDR2 YFSETQ. The ends were cut back, 1 base at V and 2 bases at J, with 19 bases in the middle. The CDR3 runs to 18 residues.

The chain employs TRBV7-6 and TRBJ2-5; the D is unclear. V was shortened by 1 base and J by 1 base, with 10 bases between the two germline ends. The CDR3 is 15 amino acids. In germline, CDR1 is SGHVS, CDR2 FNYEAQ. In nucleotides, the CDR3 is TGTGCCAGCAGCTTAGACGGTCTACCCCAAGAGACCCAGTACTTC. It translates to CASSLDGLPQETQYF. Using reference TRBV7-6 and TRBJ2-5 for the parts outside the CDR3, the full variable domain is GAGVSQSPRYKVTKRGQDVALRCDPISGHVSLYWYRQALGQGPEFLTYFNYEAQQDKSGLPNDRFSAERPEGSISTLTIQRTEQRDSAMYRCASSLDGLPQETQYFGPGTRLLVL.

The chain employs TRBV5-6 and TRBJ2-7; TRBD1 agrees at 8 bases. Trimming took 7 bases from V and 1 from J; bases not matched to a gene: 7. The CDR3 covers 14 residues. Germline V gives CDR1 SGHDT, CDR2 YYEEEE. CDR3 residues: CASRPTGGSYEQYF. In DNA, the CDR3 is TGTGCCAGCCGTCCTACAGGGGGGTCCTACGAGCAGTACTTC.

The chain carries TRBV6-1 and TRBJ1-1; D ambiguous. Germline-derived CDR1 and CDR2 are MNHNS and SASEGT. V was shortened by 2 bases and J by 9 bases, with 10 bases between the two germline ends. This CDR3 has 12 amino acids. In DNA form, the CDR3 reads TGTGCCAGCAGTGAATACGGAGGAAAAGCTTTCTTT. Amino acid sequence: CASSEYGGKAFF.

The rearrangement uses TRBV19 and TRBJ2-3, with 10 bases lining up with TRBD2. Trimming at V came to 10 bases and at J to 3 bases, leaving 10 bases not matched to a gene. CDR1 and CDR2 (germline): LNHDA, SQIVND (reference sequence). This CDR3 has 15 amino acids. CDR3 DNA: TGTGCCACGCTCTCCGGACTAGCGGTGACAGATACGCAGTATTTT. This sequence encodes CATLSGLAVTDTQYF.

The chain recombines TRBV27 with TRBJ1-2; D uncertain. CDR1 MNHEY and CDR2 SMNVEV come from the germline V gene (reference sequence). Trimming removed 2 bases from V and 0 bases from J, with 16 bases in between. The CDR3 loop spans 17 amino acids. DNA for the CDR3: TGTGCCAGCAGTTTAGTTTCGCCCGAGACTGCTAACTATGGCTACACCTTC. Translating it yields CASSLVSPETANYGYTF.

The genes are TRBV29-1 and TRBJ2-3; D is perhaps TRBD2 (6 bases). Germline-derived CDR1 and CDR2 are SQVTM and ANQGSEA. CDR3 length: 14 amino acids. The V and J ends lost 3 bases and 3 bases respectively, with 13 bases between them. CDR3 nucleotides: TGCAGCGTTGATGACGGCGGGGAGACAGATACGCAGTATTTT. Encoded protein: CSVDDGGETDTQYF.

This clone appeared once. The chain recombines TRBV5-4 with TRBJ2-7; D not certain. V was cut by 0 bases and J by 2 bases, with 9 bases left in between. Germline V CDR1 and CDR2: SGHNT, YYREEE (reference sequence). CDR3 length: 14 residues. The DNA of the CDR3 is TGTGCCAGCAGCTTGGATGCAGTAACCTACGAGCAGTACTTC. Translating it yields CASSLDAVTYEQYF.

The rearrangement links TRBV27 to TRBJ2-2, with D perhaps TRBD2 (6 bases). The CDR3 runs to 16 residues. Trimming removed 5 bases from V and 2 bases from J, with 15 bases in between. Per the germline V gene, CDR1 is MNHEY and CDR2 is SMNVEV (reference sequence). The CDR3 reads CASSKPGSLNTGELFF. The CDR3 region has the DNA TGTGCCAGCAGTAAACCCGGGAGTCTTAACACCGGGGAGCTGTTTTTT.

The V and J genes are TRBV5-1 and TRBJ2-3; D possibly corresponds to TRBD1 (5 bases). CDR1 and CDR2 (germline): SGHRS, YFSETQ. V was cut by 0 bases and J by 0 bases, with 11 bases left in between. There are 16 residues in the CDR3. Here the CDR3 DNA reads TGCGCCAGCAGCTTGGGGACATTCCCTAGCACAGATACGCAGTATTTT. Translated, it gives CASSLGTFPSTDTQYF.

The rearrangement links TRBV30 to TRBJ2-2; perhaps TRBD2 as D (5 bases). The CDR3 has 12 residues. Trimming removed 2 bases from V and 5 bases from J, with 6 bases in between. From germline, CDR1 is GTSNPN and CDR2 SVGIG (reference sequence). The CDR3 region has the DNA TGTGCCTGGAGTAGACTAACCGGGGAGCTGTTTTTT. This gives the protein CAWSRLTGELFF.

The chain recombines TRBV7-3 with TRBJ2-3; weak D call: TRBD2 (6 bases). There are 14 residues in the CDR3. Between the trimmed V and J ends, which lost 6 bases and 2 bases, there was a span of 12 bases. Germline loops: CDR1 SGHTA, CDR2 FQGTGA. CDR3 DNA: TGTGCCAGCAGTCCGGGACTTTACACAGATACGCAGTATTTT. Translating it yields CASSPGLYTDTQYF.

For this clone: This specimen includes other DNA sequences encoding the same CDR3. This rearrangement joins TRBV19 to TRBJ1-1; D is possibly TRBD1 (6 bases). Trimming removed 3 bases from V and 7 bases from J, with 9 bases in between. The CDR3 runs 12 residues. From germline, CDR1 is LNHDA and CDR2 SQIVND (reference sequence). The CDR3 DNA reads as TGTGCCAGTAGTATTGGGGGCCTTGAAGCTTTCTTT. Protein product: CASSIGGLEAFF.

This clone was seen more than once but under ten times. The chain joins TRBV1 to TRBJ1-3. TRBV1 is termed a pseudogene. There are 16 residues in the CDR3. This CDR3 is CTSSQVRGSSGNTIYF. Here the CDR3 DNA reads TGCACCAGCAGCCAAGTAAGAGGATCCTCTGGAAACACCATATATTTT.

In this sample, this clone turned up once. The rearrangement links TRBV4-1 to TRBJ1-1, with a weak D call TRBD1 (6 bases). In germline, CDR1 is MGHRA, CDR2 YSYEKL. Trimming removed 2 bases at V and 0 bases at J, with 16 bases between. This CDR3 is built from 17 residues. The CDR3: CASSQLKGHHMNTEAFF. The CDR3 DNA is TGCGCCAGCAGCCAACTAAAGGGACATCATATGAACACTGAAGCTTTCTTT.

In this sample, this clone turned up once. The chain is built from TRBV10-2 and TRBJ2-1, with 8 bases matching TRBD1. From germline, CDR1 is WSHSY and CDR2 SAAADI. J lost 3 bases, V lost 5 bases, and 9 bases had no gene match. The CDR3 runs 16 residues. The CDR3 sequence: CASSPLRTGYYNEQFF. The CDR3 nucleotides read TGCGCCAGCAGTCCCCTCCGGACAGGGTACTACAATGAGCAGTTCTTC.